The clone carrying this TCR beta chain occurred a few times. Antigen: not known. Expressed TCRB transcripts were sequenced after all isolated RNA was converted to cDNA. Produced via immunoSEQ multiplex PCR; TCRdb's table is partial and in-frame only. The sample holds some 700,000 clones, around an eighth seen once. This CDR3 has 14 residues. Germline CDR1 GTSNPN, CDR2 SVGIG (reference sequence). Losses at the gene ends were 4 bases for V and 3 bases for J; bases not matched to a gene: 4. The data are from a study of beta chain features in type 1 diabetes. Study outcomes and limitations: Shorter TCRB CDR3s, moderately but significantly so, were found in Type 1 diabetes patients in all four CD4+ subsets.

The receptor comes from a man between 18 and 29 years old with type 1 diabetes. The rearrangement uses TRBV30 and TRBJ2-2; 8 nucleotides agree with TRBD1. Material for sequencing was naive CD4+ T cells from blood. The CDR3 loop is CAWNRDRYTGELFF. CDR3 in DNA: TGTGCCTGGAACCGGGACAGGTACACCGGGGAGCTGTTTTTT. Drawing the rest from reference TRBV30 and TRBJ2-2, the complete variable domain is SQTIHQWPATLVQPVGSPLSLECTVEGTSNPNLYWYRQAAGRGLQLLFYSVGIGQISSEVPQNLSASRPQDRQFILSSKKLLLSDSGFYLCAWNRDRYTGELFFGEGSRLTVL.